These T cell receptor beta chains were read from a single sample in a study of blood T cell repertoires in COVID-19. Clones were read by immunoSEQ multiplex PCR, and TCRdb kept only the in-frame ones, dropping some. The sample contains tens of thousands of clones, around 80% of which appear only once. Material: peripheral blood. The source is a woman aged 80 or over with acute or convalescent COVID-19. Each CDR3 is given with its conserved first and last residue. A D gene is named only where the DNA matches it firmly. Not all rows give a size; the values are once, few, many and, for expanded clones, a class.

V	J	D	size	DNA	CDR3
TRBV12-3/TRBV12-4	TRBJ2-7	.	.	TGTGCCAGCAGCCAGGTGACTACTGAGCAGTACTTC	CASSQVTTEQYF
TRBV21-1	TRBJ1-1	.	.	TGTGCCAGCACCCCAGTTGACCTAGCCCTTGAAGCTTTCTTT	CASTPVDLALEAFF
TRBV28	TRBJ2-1	.	once	TGTGCCAGCAGTGCTAGGTTTCTTGAGCAGTTCTTC	CASSARFLEQFF
TRBV10-1	TRBJ1-5	.	.	TGCGCCAGCAGTGAAGGCGGCCAGCCCCAGCATTTT	CASSEGGQPQHF
TRBV24-1	TRBJ2-7	TRBD1	.	TGTGCCACCAGTGATTCCGGGACAGGAATTTACGAGCAGTACTTC	CATSDSGTGIYEQYF
TRBV5-1	TRBJ1-4	TRBD1	.	TGCGCCAGGCCTCACCGGGACAGTCATGAAAAACTGTTTTTT	CARPHRDSHEKLFF
TRBV9	TRBJ1-4	.	.	TGTGCCAGCAACGAGGGACACGTAAATGAAAAACTGTTTTTT	CASNEGHVNEKLFF
TRBV14	TRBJ1-2	.	.	TGTGCCAGCAGCCACTTTGAACTTCGCGGCTACACCTTC	CASSHFELRGYTF
TRBV18	TRBJ2-3	TRBD2	.	TGTGCCAGCTCACCATTCAGACTAGCGGGAAGCACAGATACGCAGTATTTT	CASSPFRLAGSTDTQYF
TRBV5-1	TRBJ2-3	TRBD1	.	TGCGCCAGCAGCTCGACAGGGATTTACACAGATACGCAGTATTTT	CASSSTGIYTDTQYF
TRBV19	TRBJ1-5	.	.	TGTGCCAGTACGGTTGGGGGCTCCTATAGCAATCAGCCCCAGCATTTT	CASTVGGSYSNQPQHF